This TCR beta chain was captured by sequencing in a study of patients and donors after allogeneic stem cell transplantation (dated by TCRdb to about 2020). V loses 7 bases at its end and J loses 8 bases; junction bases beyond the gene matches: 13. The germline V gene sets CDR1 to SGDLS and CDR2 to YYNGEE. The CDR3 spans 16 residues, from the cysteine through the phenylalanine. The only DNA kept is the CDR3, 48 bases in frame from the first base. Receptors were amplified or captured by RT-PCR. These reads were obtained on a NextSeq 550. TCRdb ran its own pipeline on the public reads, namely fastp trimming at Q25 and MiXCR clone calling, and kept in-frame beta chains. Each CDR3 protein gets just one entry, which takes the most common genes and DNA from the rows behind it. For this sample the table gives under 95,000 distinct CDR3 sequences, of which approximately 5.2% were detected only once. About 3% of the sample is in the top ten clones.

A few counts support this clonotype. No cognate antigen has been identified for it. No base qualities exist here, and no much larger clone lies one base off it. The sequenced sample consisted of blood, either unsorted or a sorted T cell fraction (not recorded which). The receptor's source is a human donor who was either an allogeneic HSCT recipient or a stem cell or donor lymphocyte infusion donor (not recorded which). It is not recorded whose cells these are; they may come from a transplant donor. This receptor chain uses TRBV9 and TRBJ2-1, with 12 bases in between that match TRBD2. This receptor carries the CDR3 CASRPGSSGGVDEQFF. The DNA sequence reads TGTGCCAGCCGCCCAGGGTCTAGCGGGGGGGTCGATGAGCAGTTCTTC.